A selection of T cell receptor beta chains follows, all from one sample in a study of beta chain features in type 1 diabetes. Sequencing was performed with immunoSEQ multiplex PCR; in TCRdb, only in-frame clones are kept and a portion is missing. The sample holds 450,000 to 550,000 clones, 30% seen once. Sequencing input: naive CD4+ T cells from blood. These receptors all come from a man between 18 and 35 years old in good health. Both conserved end residues are part of each CDR3. Each record gives: V gene, clone size, D gene, CDR3 length, J gene, CDR3 protein, CDR3 DNA. A D gene is named only where the DNA matches it firmly. Some rows have no size entry. The others give once, few or many, or a class for an expanded clone.

TRBV30	NA	TRBD1	15	TRBJ2-3	CAWSSDRAYTDTQYF	TGTGCCTGGAGTTCTGACAGGGCCTACACAGATACGCAGTATTTT
TRBV30	NA	TRBD2	14	TRBJ2-1	CAWSRLAGHNEQFF	TGTGCCTGGAGTCGACTAGCGGGCCACAATGAGCAGTTCTTC
TRBV29-1	NA	TRBD1	13	TRBJ1-1	CSVGTGGNTEAFF	TGCAGCGTTGGGACAGGGGGGAACACTGAAGCTTTCTTT
TRBV10-3	NA	TRBD1	14	TRBJ2-3	CATLAGQGADTQYF	TGTGCCACTCTCGCGGGACAGGGAGCAGATACGCAGTATTTT
TRBV7-2	few	TRBD2	14	TRBJ2-7	CASSPGLASREQYF	TGTGCCAGCAGCCCGGGACTAGCGTCGCGCGAGCAGTACTTC
TRBV25-1	few	TRBD1	15	TRBJ1-4	CASSDQTGVDEKLFF	TGTGCCAGCAGTGACCAGACAGGGGTTGATGAAAAACTGTTTTTT
TRBV30	NA	NA	15	TRBJ2-2	CAWMPGWPDTGELFF	TGTGCCTGGATGCCAGGCTGGCCGGACACCGGGGAGCTGTTTTTT
TRBV7-2	NA	NA	14	TRBJ2-2	CASSLDLGSGELFF	TGTGCCAGCAGCTTAGATCTAGGGAGCGGGGAGCTGTTTTTT
TRBV20-1	few	NA	11	TRBJ2-3	CSATEGDTQYF	TGCAGTGCTACTGAAGGGGATACGCAGTATTTT
TRBV7-9	few	NA	12	TRBJ2-7	CATAGVRYEQYF	TGTGCCACAGCAGGGGTCCGGTACGAGCAGTACTTC
TRBV18	few	NA	13	TRBJ2-3	CASSPRGTDTQYF	TGTGCCAGCTCACCACGAGGGACAGATACGCAGTATTTT
TRBV29-1	few	TRBD2	15	TRBJ2-2	CSVAGTSGKYGELFF	TGCAGCGTCGCCGGGACTAGCGGGAAATATGGGGAGCTGTTTTTT
TRBV7-7	NA	TRBD2	16	TRBJ2-1	CASSPDLAGGANEQFF	TGTGCCAGCAGTCCCGATCTAGCGGGAGGGGCGAATGAGCAGTTCTTC
TRBV4-2	NA	TRBD2	16	TRBJ2-1	CASSQVAGSSYNEQFF	TGTGCCAGCAGCCAGGTAGCGGGAAGCTCCTACAATGAGCAGTTCTTC
TRBV30	NA	NA	14	TRBJ2-3	CAWSVVSGGDTQYF	TGTGCCTGGAGTGTGGTTAGCGGTGGGGATACGCAGTATTTT
TRBV29-1	NA	TRBD1	12	TRBJ1-4	CSGTGNNEKLFF	TGCAGCGGGACAGGGAATAATGAAAAACTGTTTTTT
TRBV27	NA	TRBD1	12	TRBJ2-7	CARAGGFYEQYF	TGTGCCCGGGCAGGGGGATTCTACGAGCAGTACTTC
TRBV7-9	NA	NA	12	TRBJ2-7	CASSLDPSEQYF	TGTGCCAGCAGCTTAGACCCGAGCGAGCAGTACTTC
TRBV10-3	NA	NA	13	TRBJ2-1	CAISEFQYNEQFF	TGTGCCATCAGTGAGTTTCAGTACAATGAGCAGTTCTTC
TRBV6-6	NA	NA	16	TRBJ1-4	CASSYSKQATNEKLFF	TGTGCCAGCAGTTACTCGAAACAGGCAACTAATGAAAAACTGTTTTTT
TRBV5-1	NA	NA	13	TRBJ2-2	CASSLDSSGELFF	TGCGCCAGCAGCCTTGATTCTTCCGGGGAGCTGTTTTTT
TRBV7-9	NA	NA	13	TRBJ2-1	CASSLGAYNEQFF	TGTGCCAGCAGCTTAGGAGCCTACAATGAGCAGTTCTTC
TRBV28	NA	TRBD1	14	TRBJ2-7	CASSQPGTAYEQYF	TGTGCCAGCAGTCAACCGGGGACAGCCTACGAGCAGTACTTC
TRBV27	NA	TRBD2	17	TRBJ2-1	CASSSGLAVLPYNEQFF	TGTGCCAGCAGTTCCGGACTAGCGGTTCTCCCCTACAATGAGCAGTTCTTC
TRBV19	few	NA	11	TRBJ2-3	CASRMTDTQYF	TGTGCCAGTAGGATGACAGATACGCAGTATTTT